This TCR beta chain was found in a study of CD8 T cells in Susac syndrome. Study background: Within the group of sequenced Susac syndrome patients, 5 or 6 had active disease and eight were in remission.

The germline V gene encodes CDR1 DFQATT and CDR2 SNEGSKA (reference sequence). This CDR3 region has 14 residues. V gave up 2 bases and J gave up 2 bases; unmatched junction bases: 3. Study-wide findings and caveats: Clonal expansion was not observed in the Susac syndrome CD4+ T cell repertoires.

Random hexamers were used to reverse transcribe an amount of about 0.45 to 1 ug RNA. The authors amplified TCR beta CDR3 across 54 Vbeta and 13 Jbeta using immunoSEQ multiplex PCR. TCRdb re-called the immunoSEQ multiplex PCR reads through MiXCR, storing one row per CDR3 protein. The sample contains about 140,000 distinct CDR3 sequences, over 90% of which appear only once. This clonotype was found once. The antigen is not known. The source of this sequence is a human donor with Susac syndrome. The rearrangement links TRBV20-1 to TRBJ2-4, with 7 bases aligning to TRBD2. Material for sequencing was CD4+ T cells from PBMCs. CDR3 region: CSARFGGTKNIQYF. CDR3 in DNA: TGCAGTGCTAGATTCGGGGGGACCAAAAACATTCAGTACTTC.